This T cell receptor (beta chain) is from a study of T cells after yellow fever vaccination (dated by TCRdb to between 2018 and 2021). In terms of the full investigation: The SMART-Seq v4 Ultra Low Input RNA kit was used to prepare libraries from fractions with low cell numbers. To track T-cell clones before and after primary and booster YFV17D yellow fever vaccination, bulk TCR alpha and beta repertoires were sequenced longitudinally. Two healthy male donors made up the cohort, one aged 18 to 29 years and the other aged 30 to 39 years. Blood was collected at multiple timepoints before and after primary and secondary immunization, and bulk PBMC replicates and cell subsets were isolated.

Sequenced using an Illumina NovaSeq 6000. TCR cDNA was made using 5'RACE template switching, a step that added a universal primer site and unique molecular identifiers. Priming for cDNA synthesis came from both the TCR alpha and TCR beta constant segments. Libraries were amplified in two PCR steps, with sample barcodes and sequencing adapters added in the second step. Sequencing of libraries was performed on Illumina HiSeq 2500 (2x100 bp) or NovaSeq (2x150 bp). As for the original processing: MIGEC was used to demultiplex reads and collapse the reads into UMI consensus sequences, and MiXCR was used for V(D)J alignment. Clonotypes responding to the vaccine were identified with edgeR on replicate PBMC samples, with the criteria of FDR below 0.01 and a log2 fold change above 5 up to day 15. Each bulk clonotype was labeled CD4 or CD8 based on which sequenced repertoire, CD4 or CD8, contained the clonotype at higher abundance. The raw public reads went through TCRdb reprocessing: fastp at Q25, MiXCR clone calling, in-frame beta chains kept. Each entry merges the rows of one CDR3 protein and shows their most common DNA and genes. TCRdb, rather than the study authors, made the V and J calls. This sample comprises about 340,000 distinct CDR3 sequences, about 4% of them detected only once. In total, the top ten clones hold 20% to 25% of the sample.

The treatment or condition label corresponds to: live attenuated yellow fever vaccine strain. At each blood-draw timepoint, two biological replicates of bulk PBMCs were collected. PBMCs were isolated from peripheral blood using a standard Ficoll-Paque protocol. RNA was extracted with TriZol from bulk PBMCs, CD4 and CD8 fractions, and dextramer-positive and dextramer-negative fractions. Taken from the germline V gene (reference sequence), the CDR1 and CDR2 loops are LNHDA and SQIVND. Including cysteine and phenylalanine, the CDR3 has 13 amino acids. CDR3 DNA is the only sequence kept; it has 39 bases, read in frame from the first base. The junction carries 19 bases between V and J, which are trimmed by 8 bases and 9 bases respectively. The research as a whole found: Only a couple of donors were included in the study, so the extent to which the findings can be generalized is limited. A small fraction of clonotypes showed up in both the CD4 and CD8 compartments, probably as a result of convergent recombination. Compared with the primary T-cell response, the secondary T-cell response was weaker but faster, peaking on day 5 rather than day 15. Computational filtering was required because FACS-sorted repertoires could contain abundant contaminating clonotypes from the bulk population. Most clones expanded after primary vaccination (around 96% of CD4 and 88% of CD8) were re-detected after the booster, suggesting that broad memory maintenance occurred.

A remark on this clonotype: Its antigen remains unidentified. No much larger clone is present one base from it, and per-base qualities are unavailable.

The source was PBMCs, collected 5 days after the yellow fever booster vaccination. The V and J genes are TRBV19 and TRBJ2-5; the D gene is possibly TRBD2, with 5 bases matching. The clonotype was recovered from a man aged 18 to 35 who received the YFV17D yellow fever vaccine. The sequence in DNA is TGTGCCAGTGGGAGAGGCGCCCCACCGGCCCAGTACTTC. Translated, it gives CASGRGAPPAQYF.